What follows are 32 T cell receptor beta chains derived from one specimen sequenced in a study of T cell repertoires in cytomegalovirus infection (dated by TCRdb to about 2019). Reads for this sample came from an Illumina HiSeq 1500. The public reads were reanalyzed by TCRdb: fastp trimming at Q25, MiXCR alignment, in-frame beta chains only. Under each unique CDR3 protein, matching rows form one entry showing the most common genes and DNA. A total of about 300,000 distinct CDR3 sequences appear in this sample, 8% to 10% of them only once. The biggest ten clones account for around 2.4% of the sample. Source material: PBMCs. Every receptor here comes from a human donor in good health (CMV status not recorded). Some clones in this sample may be carry-over from other donors' samples.

Many counts were recorded for this clonotype. The V and J genes are TRBV7-9 and TRBJ2-2, with D tentatively TRBD1 or TRBD2 (5 bases each). Germline assignment: CDR1 SEHNR and CDR2 FQNEAQ (reference sequence). The CDR3 is 16 residues long. Trimming pared 3 bases from V and 7 bases from J, leaving 18 bases between. In DNA form, the CDR3 reads TGTGCCAGCAGCTTGACAGTGGGGACGATGGGCGGGGAGCTGTTTTTT. Translation gives CASSLTVGTMGGELFF.

Ten or more counts support this clonotype. The chain is built from TRBV7-2 and TRBJ2-5; D ambiguous. This CDR3 has 16 residues. Germline assignment: CDR1 SGHTA and CDR2 FQGNSA. The V end lost 1 base, the J end lost 5 bases, and 17 bases lay between the germline ends. This CDR3 is CASSLGRSWAKETQYF. The CDR3 nucleotides are TGTGCCAGCAGCTTAGGCCGGAGTTGGGCTAAGGAGACCCAGTACTTC.

The V call is TRBV2, the J call TRBJ1-1, with 7 bases matching TRBD1. The CDR3 is made up of 13 amino acids. Germline V lookup: CDR1 SNHLY, CDR2 FYNNEI. The junction had 6 bases not matched to a gene; V was cut back by 10 bases and J by 1 base. The CDR3 DNA is TGTGCCACCTCACAGGGGCCGAACACTGAAGCTTTCTTT. The encoded protein is CATSQGPNTEAFF.

This clonotype occurred a few times. The V call is TRBV29-1, the J call TRBJ2-2; 12 bases are shared with TRBD2. V shed 7 bases, J shed 4 bases, and the junction held 7 bases outside the gene matches. The length of the CDR3 is 15 residues. CDR1 SQVTM and CDR2 ANQGSEA come from the germline V gene. The CDR3 DNA sequence: TGCAGCGCCCGATCACTAGCGGGGGGCACCGGGGAGCTGTTTTTT. This codes for CSARSLAGGTGELFF.

The chain carries TRBV12-3 or TRBV12-4 and TRBJ2-3; D gene ambiguous. This CDR3 is built from 16 residues. V was trimmed by 6 bases and J by 2 bases, leaving 18 bases between them. The CDR3 nucleotides read TGTGCCAGCAGCAATACGGGTGGGGAAATCACAGATACGCAGTATTTT. Translated: CASSNTGGEITDTQYF.

In this sample, this clonotype turned up many times. The chain carries TRBV7-2 and TRBJ2-3; the D gene is possibly TRBD2 (6 bases). Germline V CDR1 and CDR2: SGHTA, FQGNSA. V dropped 5 bases and J dropped 2 bases, with 14 bases sitting between them. The CDR3 runs 15 residues. CDR3 in DNA: TGTGCCAGCAGCGCGGGACTTCCTAACACAGATACGCAGTATTTT. It yields the protein CASSAGLPNTDTQYF.

Details on this clonotype: This may come from a read error, since a much larger clone is one base off. The chain has TRBV20-1 and TRBJ2-1, with 9 bases lining up with TRBD2. The CDR3 covers 15 residues. Germline assignment: CDR1 DFQATT and CDR2 SNEGSKA (reference sequence). Trimming removed 5 bases from V and 10 bases from J; junction bases left unmatched: 15. CDR3 coding DNA: TGCAGTGCTTACCCTAAGAGCGGGGGGCCGAGCGAGCAGTTCTTC. Translated: CSAYPKSGGPSEQFF.

This clonotype was seen many times. The chain uses TRBV7-6 and TRBJ2-1; 8 bases are a match to TRBD2. V lost 4 bases and J lost 8; bases outside the gene matches: 10. Per the germline V gene, CDR1 is SGHVS and CDR2 is FNYEAQ. The CDR3 sequence is 15 residues long. The CDR3: CASSSAGGRFDEQFF. The DNA of the CDR3 is TGTGCCAGCAGCTCGGCGGGGGGTAGATTCGATGAGCAGTTCTTC.

This clonotype was counted many times. The V call is TRBV28, the J call TRBJ2-4, with D possibly TRBD1 on 6 matching bases. The CDR3 is 16 residues long. Trimming removed 3 bases from V and 0 bases from J, with 12 bases in between. Germline lookup yields CDR1 MDHEN and CDR2 SYDVKM. This CDR3 is CASSFTGPLAKNIQYF. Here the CDR3 DNA reads TGTGCCAGCAGTTTTACAGGGCCCCTAGCCAAAAACATTCAGTACTTC.

This clonotype was recorded many times. DNA for the CDR3: TGTGCCAGCAGCTTAGTGGGGACTAGCAGCCAAGAGACCCAGTACTTC. The encoded protein is CASSLVGTSSQETQYF. The chain links TRBV7-2 to TRBJ2-5; 9 bases fit TRBD2. The CDR3 is 16 amino acids. V dropped 1 base and J dropped 1; count of bases not matched to a gene: 4. Germline-derived CDR1 and CDR2 are SGHTA and FQGNSA.

This clonotype was detected many times. The rearrangement joins TRBV7-9 to TRBJ2-5; 7 bases match TRBD1. CDR1 SEHNR and CDR2 FQNEAQ come from the germline V gene (reference sequence). The CDR3 sequence is 14 residues long. V dropped 6 bases and J dropped 2; count of bases not matched to a gene: 6. The CDR3 sequence is CASSPDRAQETQYF. CDR3 coding DNA: TGTGCCAGCAGTCCCGACAGGGCGCAAGAGACCCAGTACTTC.

The chain couples TRBV18 to TRBJ1-1; D gene uncertain. From germline, CDR1 is KGHSH and CDR2 LQKENI. Trimming stripped 3 bases from V and 4 bases from J, with 21 bases between. The CDR3 is 17 residues long. The CDR3 protein is CASSPPGIFRKTTEAFF. DNA for the CDR3: TGTGCCAGCTCACCTCCTGGCATCTTCCGGAAGACCACTGAAGCTTTCTTT. Full variable domain (outside the CDR3, taken from reference TRBV18 and TRBJ1-1): NAGVMQNPRHLVRRRGQEARLRCSPMKGHSHVYWYRQLPEEGLKFMVYLQKENIIDESGMPKERFSAEFPKEGPSILRIQQVVRGDSAAYFCASSPPGIFRKTTEAFFGQGTRLTVV.

This clonotype was detected ten times or more. The chain uses TRBV11-3 and TRBJ2-1, with a tentative D call TRBD1 (6 bases). Germline V CDR1 and CDR2: SGHNT, YENEEA. The CDR3 length is 15 residues. V gave up 3 bases and J gave up 6 bases, with 15 bases separating them. CDR3 in DNA: TGTGCCAGCAGCTTGGGGACAAGGTTGCTCAATGAGCAGTTCTTC. Amino acid sequence: CASSLGTRLLNEQFF.

The chain couples TRBV29-1 to TRBJ2-3, with TRBD2 identical over 7 bases. V was pared by 6 bases and J by 2 bases, with 8 bases of the junction left unmatched. CDR1 is SQVTM, CDR2 ANQGSEA, per germline. CDR3 size: 14 residues. CDR3 region: CSVPAGENTDTQYF. CDR3 in DNA: TGCAGCGTCCCGGCGGGAGAGAACACAGATACGCAGTATTTT.

This clonotype was observed at least ten times. The chain couples TRBV25-1 to TRBJ2-1; maybe TRBD2 (7 bases). With 2 bases removed from V and 7 bases from J, the gap between germline ends came to 21 bases. Germline V gene data show CDR1 as MGHDK and CDR2 as SYGVNS. The length of the CDR3 is 17 residues. As DNA, the CDR3 is TGTGCCAGCAGTGAACGAAAGGGGGGGTTGGATAGAAATGAGCAGTTCTTC. This gives the protein CASSERKGGLDRNEQFF.

This clonotype was picked up many times. The chain employs TRBV7-2 and TRBJ2-7; TRBD2 aligns across 16 bases. The V gene end was trimmed by 5 bases and the J gene end by 1 base; junction bases not matched to a gene: 8. This CDR3 contains 18 residues. The germline CDR1 and CDR2 sequences are SGHTA and FQGNSA. The CDR3 nucleotides are TGTGCCAGCAGCCCTGGGACTAGCGGGGGGGCCGAGTCCTACGAGCAGTACGTC. This translates into CASSPGTSGGAESYEQYV.

The sample holds many counts of this clonotype. The gene calls are TRBV28 and TRBJ2-4; D gene uncertain. Germline V lookup: CDR1 MDHEN, CDR2 SYDVKM. The CDR3 consists of 15 residues. With 5 bases removed from V and 3 bases from J, the gap between germline ends came to 14 bases. CDR3 sequence (DNA): TGTGCCAGCAGTCCCGTTACCCTTGGCAAAAACATTCAGTACTTC. Its translation: CASSPVTLGKNIQYF. The complete variable domain, with remaining parts taken from reference TRBV28 and TRBJ2-4, reads DVKVTQSSRYLVKRTGEKVFLECVQDMDHENMFWYRQDPGLGLRLIYFSYDVKMKEKGDIPEGYSVSREKKERFSLILESASTNQTSMYLCASSPVTLGKNIQYFGAGTRLSVL.

V gene TRBV3-1 combines with J gene TRBJ2-3; D could derive from TRBD1 or TRBD2 (5 bases each). The V end lost 0 bases, the J end lost 5 bases, and 15 bases lay between the germline ends. The CDR3 spans 16 residues. In germline, CDR1 is LGHDT, CDR2 YNNKEL (reference sequence). The CDR3 DNA reads as TGTGCCAGCAGCCAAGAACCGGGGCGCCGTGTAGATACGCAGTATTTT. Translation gives CASSQEPGRRVDTQYF.

This clonotype was counted ten times or more. The chain combines TRBV20-1 with TRBJ1-1; D ambiguous. V was shortened by 3 bases and J by 2 bases, with 13 bases between the two germline ends. Germline CDR1 is DFQATT and CDR2 is SNEGSKA (reference sequence). This CDR3 is 14 amino acids long. CDR3 loop: CSARSGQINTEAFF. CDR3 DNA: TGCAGTGCTAGGTCGGGTCAGATTAACACTGAAGCTTTCTTT.

About this clonotype: Being one base from a much bigger clone, this may be a read error. The chain employs TRBV5-6 and TRBJ2-2, with D possibly being TRBD1 or TRBD2 (6 bases each). Germline CDR1 is SGHDT and CDR2 is YYEEEE. With 0 bases removed from V and 3 bases from J, the gap between germline ends came to 12 bases. This CDR3 spans 16 amino acids. CDR3 sequence (DNA): TGTGCCAGCAGCTTGGACGGGGGCACGGACACCGGGGAGCTGTTTTTT. Translated: CASSLDGGTDTGELFF. The full variable domain, rest sourced from reference TRBV5-6 and TRBJ2-2, is DAGVTQSPTHLIKTRGQQVTLRCSPKSGHDTVSWYQQALGQGPQFIFQYYEEEERQRGNFPDRFSGHQFPNYSSELNVNALLLGDSALYLCASSLDGGTDTGELFFGEGSRLTVL.

Concerning this clonotype itself: Possible read error: a much larger clone is one base away. This chain joins TRBV7-6 and TRBJ2-6; D gene ambiguous. Germline V gives CDR1 SGHVS, CDR2 FNYEAQ. CDR3 length equals 15 residues. The CDR3 DNA is TGTGCCAGCAGCTACCAAATCGCCGGCGCCAACGCCCTGACTTTC. It yields the protein CASSYQIAGANALTF.

The chain carries TRBV12-3 or TRBV12-4 and TRBJ1-2, with 12 bases matching TRBD1. Trimming removed 0 bases from V and 7 bases from J; junction bases left unmatched: 6. The CDR3 spans 16 residues. The CDR3 DNA reads as TGTGCCAGCAGTTTAGCCTTGGGACAGGGGGCGAGTGGCTACACCTTC. It encodes CASSLALGQGASGYTF.

The chain links TRBV5-1 to TRBJ1-2; the D gene is possibly TRBD1 (6 bases). V lost 4 bases and J 4 bases, leaving 14 bases between the germline ends. Germline values: CDR1 SGHRS, CDR2 YFSETQ. This CDR3 contains 14 residues. This chain's CDR3 is CASSPGGDIYGYTF. The CDR3 DNA sequence: TGCGCCAGCAGCCCCGGAGGGGACATCTATGGCTACACCTTC.

In this sample, this clonotype turned up many times. This rearrangement joins TRBV28 to TRBJ1-1, with 7 nucleotides matching TRBD1. In germline, CDR1 is MDHEN, CDR2 SYDVKM. This CDR3 contains 14 residues. V lost 6 bases to trimming and J lost 4 bases; unmatched junction nucleotides: 8. As DNA, the CDR3 is TGTGCCAGCAGGCGGACAGGCTCACTCACTGAAGCTTTCTTT. It yields the protein CASRRTGSLTEAFF.

This clonotype was found many times. J is TRBJ1-2 and V is TRBV28; D is unclear. Germline lookup yields CDR1 MDHEN and CDR2 SYDVKM. V dropped 3 bases and J dropped 4 bases, with 15 bases sitting between them. This CDR3 is 15 amino acids long. This chain's CDR3 is CASSLGGFVVYGYTF. CDR3 nucleotide sequence: TGTGCCAGCAGTTTGGGAGGGTTTGTTGTCTATGGCTACACCTTC.

This clonotype was found many times. The chain recombines TRBV2 with TRBJ2-5; D is perhaps TRBD1 (6 bases). Trimming pared 5 bases from V and 1 base from J, leaving 11 bases between. CDR1 and CDR2 (germline): SNHLY, FYNNEI. The CDR3 extends over 14 amino acids. The CDR3 DNA reads as TGTGCCAGCAGTCAATCGACAGGCCAAGAGACCCAGTACTTC. Translation gives CASSQSTGQETQYF.

This clonotype was counted ten times or more. The gene calls are TRBV12-3 or TRBV12-4 and TRBJ1-1; D gene unclear. With 3 bases removed from V and 9 bases from J, the gap between germline ends came to 20 bases. The CDR3 contains 15 residues. The CDR3 DNA reads as TGTGCCAGCAGTTTCCTACAGTTCAGGTCAGGCCAAGCTTTCTTT. Translated, it gives CASSFLQFRSGQAFF.

This clonotype was recorded a few times. This chain links TRBV28 with TRBJ1-2, with a tentative D call TRBD1 (6 bases). Germline CDR1 and CDR2: MDHEN and SYDVKM. This CDR3 has 15 amino acids. V was trimmed by 6 bases and J by 0 bases, leaving 14 bases between them. CDR3 coding DNA: TGTGCCAGCAGGCCCTCGACAGGCACTAACTATGGCTACACCTTC. Its translation: CASRPSTGTNYGYTF.

Ten or more counts support this clonotype. In DNA form, the CDR3 reads TGTGCCAGCAGTTTAGGCGCTGGGACCACTGAAGCTTTCTTT. This gives the protein CASSLGAGTTEAFF. This chain links TRBV28 with TRBJ1-1, with D perhaps matching TRBD1 (5 bases). V was clipped by 2 bases and J by 4 bases, with 11 bases between them. CDR1 and CDR2 from the germline V gene are MDHEN and SYDVKM. There are 14 residues in the CDR3.

This clonotype was counted many times. V gene TRBV5-5 combines with J gene TRBJ2-3, with D hard to call. Germline CDR1 SGHKS, CDR2 YYEKEE (reference sequence). The CDR3 sequence is 12 residues long. Trimming removed 0 bases from V and 6 bases from J, with 5 bases in between. This chain's CDR3 is CASSLEVDTQYF. CDR3 bases: TGTGCCAGCAGCTTGGAGGTCGATACGCAGTATTTT.

This clonotype came up many times. The CDR3 here is CAIRDGEETQYF. The CDR3 DNA reads TGTGCCATCAGGGACGGTGAAGAGACCCAGTACTTC. V is TRBV10-3 and J is TRBJ2-5; D unclear. The CDR3 has 12 residues. The germline CDR1 and CDR2 sequences are ENHRY and SYGVKD. V lost 6 bases and J lost 3, with 8 bases in between.

This clonotype was observed at least ten times. The J gene is TRBJ2-7, the V gene TRBV20-1; the match to TRBD1 covers 9 bases. The CDR3 has 13 residues. CDR1 DFQATT and CDR2 SNEGSKA come from the germline V gene (reference sequence). V trimming: 4 bases; J trimming: 5 bases; junction bases outside the gene matches: 6. CDR3 nucleotides: TGCAGTGCTACGGGACAGGGAATCAACGAGCAGTACTTC. Amino acids: CSATGQGINEQYF.